This paragraph reports one T cell receptor (beta chain). This entry belongs to a study of blood T cell repertoires in COVID-19. Study overall: Researchers got acute and convalescent COVID-19 samples from the United States, Italy and Spain.

V lost 5 bases and J lost 1, with 15 bases in between. Germline loops: CDR1 MNHEY, CDR2 SMNVEV (reference sequence). This CDR3 has 15 residues. Some clones are missing from TCRdb's copy, which holds only in-frame ones; the method was immunoSEQ multiplex PCR. The sample carries about 220,000 clones, roughly 80% recorded once. The sequenced material came from peripheral blood. The TCR sequence derives from a woman in her 70s with COVID-19, enrolled during active disease. This chain joins TRBV27 and TRBJ2-7; TRBD1 might be the D (5 bases). CDR3 coding DNA: TGTGCCAGCAGTCGCGTGACAGCCCCATCCTACGAGCAGTACTTC. It yields the protein CASSRVTAPSYEQYF.